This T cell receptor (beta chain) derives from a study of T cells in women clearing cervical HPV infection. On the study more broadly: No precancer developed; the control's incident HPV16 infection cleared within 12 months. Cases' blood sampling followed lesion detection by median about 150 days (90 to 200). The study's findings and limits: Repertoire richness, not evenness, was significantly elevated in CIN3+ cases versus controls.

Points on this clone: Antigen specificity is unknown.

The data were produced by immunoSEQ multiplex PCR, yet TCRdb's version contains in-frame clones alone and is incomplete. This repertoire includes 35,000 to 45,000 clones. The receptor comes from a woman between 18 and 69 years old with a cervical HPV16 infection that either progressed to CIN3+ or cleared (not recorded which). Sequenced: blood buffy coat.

The part of the CDR3 DNA that was read is TGCAGTGCTGCAGGGGGAAACGTGAACACTGAA. As protein: CSAAGGNVNTE. The complete CDR3 reads CSAAGGNVNTEAFF. The chain carries TRBV20-1 and TRBJ1-1, with 7 nucleotides matching TRBD1. The CDR3 extends 3 residues past the end of the read, so its final part is completed from the germline J gene. The germline CDR1 and CDR2 sequences are DFQATT and SNEGSKA (reference sequence). The CDR3 covers 14 residues. Trimming took 5 bases from V and 0 from J; bases not matched to a gene: 6.